The present entry profiles one T cell receptor (beta chain) with its context. The data stem from a study of blood T cell repertoires in COVID-19. Whole-study context: Sites in the United States, Italy and Spain provided acute and convalescent COVID-19 samples. T cells, B-cell-depleted T cells, or PBMCs provided the cDNA or gDNA that served as material.

Some clones are missing from TCRdb's copy, which holds only in-frame ones; the method was immunoSEQ multiplex PCR. This sample has approximately 89,000 clones, with over 70% found just once. V dropped 3 bases and J dropped 5 bases, with 10 bases sitting between them. Germline CDR1 reads MNHEY; CDR2 reads SMNVEV (reference sequence). This CDR3 contains 13 residues. The chain has TRBV27 and TRBJ2-5, with D possibly matching TRBD1 (5 bases). Sequencing was carried out using peripheral blood. The receptor was isolated from a human donor in a cohort sampled during active COVID-19. The CDR3 DNA sequence: TGTGCCAGCAGTTTCCAGGGTCGGGAGACCCAGTACTTC. Translating gives CASSFQGRETQYF.